What follows describes a single T cell receptor (beta chain). TCRdb processed the 5' RACE reads anew with MiXCR; each CDR3 protein has one entry. The table includes 80,000 to 100,000 distinct CDR3 sequences, under 9% detected once. The sample belongs to a study of T cells after yellow fever vaccination. CDR1 SGHNT and CDR2 YYREEE come from the germline V gene (reference sequence). The length of the CDR3 is 15 residues. After removal of 4 bases from V and 5 bases from J, the junction contained 11 bases not matched to a gene. This TCR derives from a man aged 18 to 30 who received the YFV17D yellow fever vaccine. The chain carries TRBV5-4 and TRBJ2-5; TRBD1 matches at 7 bases. Sequencing was performed on CD8+ T cells not binding an NS4B(214-222) dextramer, sorted from PBMCs, taken less than 18 days after the first yellow fever vaccination. CDR3 sequence (DNA): TGTGCCAGCAGCCCTGGGGACAGCCTCCGGGAGACCCAGTACTTC. Its protein is CASSPGDSLRETQYF.